The 26 T cell receptor beta chains given below trace back to one sample, sequenced in a study of patients and donors after allogeneic stem cell transplantation. MiXCR, run by TCRdb on the RT-PCR reads, gives a single entry per CDR3 protein. The sample lists roughly 960,000 distinct CDR3 sequences; approximately 19% were seen once. Sample: blood, either unsorted or a sorted T cell fraction (not recorded which). The source of these receptors is a human donor who was either an allogeneic HSCT recipient or a stem cell or donor lymphocyte infusion donor (not recorded which). It is not recorded whose cells these are; they may come from a transplant donor.

This clonotype appeared a single time. The chain couples TRBV5-5 to TRBJ1-6; D is uncertain. The CDR3 is 16 residues long. Germline CDR1 is SGHKS and CDR2 is YYEKEE (reference sequence). V gave up 0 bases and J gave up 3 bases, with 10 bases separating them. In DNA form, the CDR3 reads TGTGCCAGCAGCTTGGACGCCGTGATCTATAATTCACCCCTCCACTTT. It is translated as CASSLDAVIYNSPLHF.

The table lists this clonotype with many counts. This sequence joins TRBV12-3 or TRBV12-4 and TRBJ1-5; D remains ambiguous. This CDR3 is 17 amino acids long. V lost 4 bases and J 0 bases, leaving 16 bases between the germline ends. The CDR3 loop reads CASSSSSAGDSNQPQHF. The CDR3 coding sequence is TGTGCCAGCAGTTCCTCCTCGGCAGGAGATAGCAATCAGCCCCAGCATTTT.

This clonotype has just one count. The V call is TRBV7-8, the J call TRBJ1-1, with 10 bases identical to TRBD1. The CDR3 is made up of 16 amino acids. Germline lookup yields CDR1 SGHVS and CDR2 FQNEAQ. Unmatched junction bases numbered 6, after V lost 5 bases and J lost 0 bases. The CDR3 region is CASSKDRGQVNTEAFF. CDR3 DNA: TGTGCCAGCAGCAAAGACAGGGGGCAAGTGAACACTGAAGCTTTCTTT.

This clonotype was detected a few times. This rearrangement joins TRBV30 to TRBJ1-2; D remains ambiguous. Trimming stripped 7 bases from V and 8 bases from J, with 17 bases between. Germline lookup yields CDR1 GTSNPN and CDR2 SVGIG (reference sequence). The CDR3 is 12 residues long. CDR3 in amino acids: CASLPERSGYTF. CDR3 DNA: TGTGCCTCCCTACCCGAAAGGTCAGGCTACACCTTC.

This clonotype was observed a few times. V is TRBV6-5 and J is TRBJ2-6, with 10 bases identical to TRBD1. With 4 bases clipped from V and 1 base from J, the junction kept 7 bases outside the gene matches. CDR1 and CDR2 from the germline V gene are MNHEY and SVGAGI. This CDR3 region has 18 residues. The CDR3 region has the DNA TGTGCCAGCAGTTCCCTCGGGACAGGGGCGTCTGGGGCCAACGTCCTGACTTTC. Translation: CASSSLGTGASGANVLTF.

This clonotype showed up just a few times. This rearrangement joins TRBV20-1 to TRBJ1-2, with D uncertain. The germline V gene encodes CDR1 DFQATT and CDR2 SNEGSKA (reference sequence). The V end lost 6 bases, the J end lost 2 bases, and 10 bases lay between the germline ends. The CDR3 runs to 12 residues. The chain's CDR3 is CSALRGNYGYTF. DNA for the CDR3: TGCAGTGCCCTCCGTGGGAACTATGGCTACACCTTC.

This clonotype was detected only a few times. The chain recombines TRBV29-1 with TRBJ1-1; no clear D gene. Per germline, CDR1 SQVTM and CDR2 ANQGSEA. V dropped 6 bases and J dropped 4 bases, with 9 bases sitting between them. The CDR3 is 11 amino acids. CDR3 coding DNA: TGCAGCGTGAGGGTCGGCACTGAAGCTTTCTTT. This sequence encodes CSVRVGTEAFF.

J is TRBJ2-1 and V is TRBV5-1; 8 nucleotides align to TRBD2. Germline-derived CDR1 and CDR2 are SGHRS and YFSETQ. The V gene end was trimmed by 4 bases and the J gene end by 9 bases; junction bases not matched to a gene: 15. There are 16 residues in the CDR3. The DNA for the CDR3 is TGCGCCAGCAGCGTCGAGTATAGCGGGGCGGTGGGTGAGCAGTTCTTC. It is translated as CASSVEYSGAVGEQFF.

CDR3 amino acids: CASSQEGTTAIQYF. The CDR3, as DNA: TGCGCCAGCAGCCAAGAAGGGACAACTGCCATTCAGTACTTC. This chain joins TRBV4-1 and TRBJ2-4; the D gene is possibly TRBD1 (6 bases). The CDR3 covers 14 residues. Trimming took 0 bases from V and 9 from J, leaving 12 bases between them. Germline V CDR1 and CDR2: MGHRA, YSYEKL.

This chain connects TRBV10-3 to TRBJ2-1; 9 bases align to TRBD1. The V gene's germline CDR1 is ENHRY and CDR2 SYGVKD. This CDR3 region has 13 residues. J gave up 4 bases and V 10 bases, and 5 bases lay outside the gene matches. The CDR3 here is CATTGTGYNEQFF. For the CDR3, the DNA is TGTGCCACAACAGGGACAGGGTACAATGAGCAGTTCTTC.

A few counts support this clonotype. The genes are TRBV12-3 or TRBV12-4 and TRBJ1-1; D unclear. V lost 2 bases and J 4 bases, leaving 8 bases between the germline ends. The length of the CDR3 is 13 residues. The CDR3 is CASSLPGSTEAFF. CDR3 bases: TGTGCCAGCAGTTTACCGGGGAGCACTGAAGCTTTCTTT.

The chain joins TRBV20-1 to TRBJ2-3; TRBD2 matches 7 bases. V lost 3 bases and J lost 1; bases outside the gene matches: 4. The CDR3 runs 14 residues. CDR1 DFQATT and CDR2 SNEGSKA come from the germline V gene (reference sequence). The CDR3 region has the DNA TGCAGTGCTAGGGCTAGCGGAGGCACAGATACGCAGTATTTT. Translated, it gives CSARASGGTDTQYF.

This clonotype came up a few times. The chain's CDR3 is CSAPRGLDTQYF. The CDR3 DNA reads as TGCAGTGCTCCCCGGGGACTGGATACGCAGTATTTT. J is TRBJ2-3 and V is TRBV20-1; tentative D call: TRBD2 (6 bases). Germline lookup yields CDR1 DFQATT and CDR2 SNEGSKA (reference sequence). The CDR3 totals 12 residues. V lost 5 bases and J 6 bases, leaving 12 bases between the germline ends.

The J gene is TRBJ2-3, the V gene TRBV7-9; D may be TRBD2 (6 bases). The V end lost 5 bases, the J end lost 7 bases, and 10 bases lay between the germline ends. This CDR3 comprises 12 residues. Germline assignment: CDR1 SEHNR and CDR2 FQNEAQ (reference sequence). CDR3 nucleotides: TGTGCCAGCAGCCAACGGGAGTATACGCAGTATTTT. It is translated as CASSQREYTQYF.

J is TRBJ1-1 and V is TRBV4-3, with no clear D. Between the trimmed V and J ends, which lost 2 bases and 1 base, there was a span of 17 bases. The CDR3 is made up of 17 amino acids. CDR1 LGHNA and CDR2 YSLEER come from the germline V gene. CDR3 residues: CASSQIPLINRNTEAFF. For the CDR3, the DNA is TGCGCCAGCAGCCAAATTCCTTTAATTAACAGGAACACTGAAGCTTTCTTT.

V is TRBV28 and J is TRBJ2-7; 9 positions match TRBD2. The CDR3 contains 16 residues. The V and J ends lost 2 bases and 1 base, in that order; junction bases with no gene match: 6. Germline CDR1 MDHEN, CDR2 SYDVKM. CDR3 in amino acids: CASSLGGGRASYEQYF. CDR3 in DNA: TGTGCCAGCAGTTTAGGAGGCGGGAGGGCATCCTACGAGCAGTACTTC. Based on the CDR3 plus reference TRBV28 and TRBJ2-7, the full variable domain is DVKVTQSSRYLVKRTGEKVFLECVQDMDHENMFWYRQDPGLGLRLIYFSYDVKMKEKGDIPEGYSVSREKKERFSLILESASTNQTSMYLCASSLGGGRASYEQYFGPGTRLTVT.

This clonotype was seen just once. The chain is built from TRBV6-5 and TRBJ1-2, with TRBD1 matching 9 bases. V lost 2 bases to trimming and J lost 8 bases; unmatched junction nucleotides: 6. Germline CDR1 and CDR2: MNHEY and SVGAGI. The CDR3 totals 14 residues. CDR3 region: CASSYGGQGRGYTF. The CDR3 DNA is TGTGCCAGCAGTTACGGGGGACAGGGACGAGGCTACACCTTC.

In this sample, this clonotype turned up a few times. This chain links TRBV27 with TRBJ2-3; D is uncertain. The germline V and J ends were trimmed by 3 bases and 4 bases, with 11 bases remaining between them. The CDR3 has 14 amino acids. Germline V lookup: CDR1 MNHEY, CDR2 SMNVEV (reference sequence). CDR3 in DNA: TGTGCCAGCAGTTTTTGGTTCGGGTCAGATACGCAGTATTTT. It translates to CASSFWFGSDTQYF.

The table lists this clonotype with a few counts. The chain links TRBV4-1 to TRBJ1-2, with 8 nucleotides matching TRBD1. V shed 1 base and J 8 bases; nucleotides not matched to a gene: 12. Looked up from germline, CDR1 is MGHRA and CDR2 is YSYEKL. CDR3 length: 16 amino acids. The CDR3 loop is CASSQALQGEGRGYTF. In nucleotides, the CDR3 is TGCGCCAGCAGCCAAGCCCTACAGGGGGAGGGTCGGGGCTACACCTTC.

The chain uses TRBV7-2 and TRBJ2-2, with 11 bases aligning to TRBD1. The CDR3 is 15 residues long. Looked up from germline, CDR1 is SGHTA and CDR2 is FQGNSA. Trimming cost V 7 bases and J 6 bases; bases outside gene matches: 7. The DNA of the CDR3 is TGTGCCAGCACGAACCGGGACAGGGGGGCCGGGGAGCTGTTTTTT. Protein: CASTNRDRGAGELFF.

The gene calls are TRBV6-5 and TRBJ1-1, with D possibly being TRBD1 (5 bases). The CDR3 sequence is 12 residues long. Germline lookup yields CDR1 MNHEY and CDR2 SVGAGI. Trimming pared 11 bases from V and 1 base from J, leaving 11 bases between. In nucleotides, the CDR3 is TGTGCCTCCTTCGGGGCGAACACTGAAGCTTTCTTT. As protein: CASFGANTEAFF.

This clonotype was counted between two and nine times. The chain combines TRBV30 with TRBJ2-2; 7 bases agree with TRBD1. This CDR3 has 14 residues. CDR1 and CDR2 (germline): GTSNPN, SVGIG (reference sequence). Trimming removed 2 bases from V and 4 bases from J; junction bases left unmatched: 4. The DNA of the CDR3 is TGTGCCTGGAGTTGGACAGGTAGCACCGGGGAGCTGTTTTTT. Its protein is CAWSWTGSTGELFF. Supplemented by reference TRBV30 and TRBJ2-2, the full variable domain reads SQTIHQWPATLVQPVGSPLSLECTVEGTSNPNLYWYRQAAGRGLQLLFYSVGIGQISSEVPQNLSASRPQDRQFILSSKKLLLSDSGFYLCAWSWTGSTGELFFGEGSRLTVL.

This clonotype was counted only a few times. The V gene is TRBV12-3 or TRBV12-4, the J gene TRBJ2-3, with TRBD2 matching 7 bases. J gave up 3 bases and V 2 bases, and 5 bases lay outside the gene matches. This CDR3 region has 15 residues. CDR3 amino acids: CASSLWSGITDTQYF. CDR3 sequence (DNA): TGTGCCAGCAGTTTATGGAGCGGGATAACAGATACGCAGTATTTT.

In this sample, this clonotype turned up many times. The chain joins TRBV12-3 or TRBV12-4 to TRBJ2-3; D ambiguous. With 4 bases removed from V and 0 bases from J, the gap between germline ends came to 11 bases. The CDR3 runs to 15 residues. CDR3 in DNA: TGTGCCAGCAGTTCGGCAGGCGCTAGCACAGATACGCAGTATTTT. Residues: CASSSAGASTDTQYF.

The genes are TRBV12-5 and TRBJ1-1; D remains ambiguous. Trimming pared 6 bases from V and 8 bases from J, leaving 13 bases between. This CDR3 contains 12 residues. The germline V gene has CDR1 LGHNT and CDR2 FRNRAP. The CDR3 DNA follows: TGTGCTAGTGGAAATCTGGGCACGGAAGCTTTCTTT. Translated, it gives CASGNLGTEAFF.

J is TRBJ2-5 and V is TRBV5-1; 7 nucleotides match TRBD2. Looked up from germline, CDR1 is SGHRS and CDR2 is YFSETQ. J gave up 0 bases and V 0 bases, and 8 bases lay outside the gene matches. The CDR3 is made up of 17 amino acids. CDR3 nucleotide sequence: TGCGCCAGCAGCTTGGCCCGCACTAGCGAGTACCAAGAGACCCAGTACTTC. This codes for CASSLARTSEYQETQYF.